The 12 T cell receptor beta chains reported below all come from one sample, sequenced in a study of cytomegalovirus exposure and HLA in healthy donors. The method was immunoSEQ multiplex PCR; TCRdb's version includes in-frame clones alone and lacks a portion of them. The data show 150,000 to 160,000 clones, 86% seen once. Sample: PBMCs. These receptor sequences come from a young man in good health and CMV-seropositive.

Concerning this clone: The same CDR3 also results from other DNA sequences found in this sample. This chain joins TRBV27 and TRBJ1-1, with D possibly being TRBD1 (5 bases). V lost 2 bases, J lost 4 bases, and 11 bases lay in between. The germline CDR1 and CDR2 sequences are MNHEY and SMNVEV (reference sequence). The CDR3 totals 14 residues. The CDR3 protein is CASSLTGGSTEAFF. As DNA, the CDR3 is TGTGCCAGCAGTTTAACGGGGGGAAGCACTGAAGCTTTCTTT.

This rearrangement joins TRBV28 to TRBJ1-6; 9 positions match TRBD1. Germline V lookup: CDR1 MDHEN, CDR2 SYDVKM. This CDR3 has 16 amino acids. J gave up 8 bases and V 5 bases, and 10 bases lay outside the gene matches. The CDR3, as DNA: TGTGCCAGCAGTCCGACCCTCGGACAGGGGTATTCACCCCTCCACTTT. The encoded protein is CASSPTLGQGYSPLHF. Supplemented by reference TRBV28 and TRBJ1-6, the full variable domain reads DVKVTQSSRYLVKRTGEKVFLECVQDMDHENMFWYRQDPGLGLRLIYFSYDVKMKEKGDIPEGYSVSREKKERFSLILESASTNQTSMYLCASSPTLGQGYSPLHFGNGTRLTVT.

The rearrangement joins TRBV29-1 to TRBJ1-5; D might be TRBD1 (5 bases). This CDR3 spans 13 amino acids. V lost 3 bases, J lost 3 bases, and 9 bases lay in between. The germline V gene has CDR1 SQVTM and CDR2 ANQGSEA. CDR3 in amino acids: CSVDGGANQPQHF. CDR3 in DNA: TGCAGCGTTGACGGGGGTGCCAATCAGCCCCAGCATTTT.

In nucleotides, the CDR3 is TGCGCCAGCAGCTTGAGCCAGGGTGGAGCCGGGGAGCTGTTTTTT. This codes for CASSLSQGGAGELFF. This rearrangement joins TRBV5-1 to TRBJ2-2; D is possibly TRBD1 (5 bases). The germline CDR1 and CDR2 sequences are SGHRS and YFSETQ. V lost 1 base to trimming and J lost 6 bases, with 13 bases between them. The CDR3 contains 15 residues.

The chain is built from TRBV18 and TRBJ2-1; TRBD2 aligns across 9 bases. The ends lost 3 bases at V and 7 bases at J; junction bases unmatched: 10. From germline, CDR1 is KGHSH and CDR2 LQKENI. CDR3 length equals 16 residues. The CDR3 DNA reads TGTGCCAGCTCACCTACCTCCGCGGGGGGGCGAAATGAGCAGTTCTTC. This translates into CASSPTSAGGRNEQFF.

This CDR3 reads CASSSQGGNYGYTF. Written as DNA, the CDR3 is TGTGCCAGCAGCTCACAGGGGGGGAATTATGGCTACACCTTC. The chain has TRBV7-2 and TRBJ1-2, with 8 positions matching TRBD1. CDR3 length: 14 residues. Per the germline V gene, CDR1 is SGHTA and CDR2 is FQGNSA. Losses at the gene ends were 4 bases for V and 5 bases for J; bases not matched to a gene: 6. The full variable domain, its missing parts supplied by reference TRBV7-2 and TRBJ1-2, is GAGVSQSPSNKVTEKGKDVELRCDPISGHTALYWYRQSLGQGLEFLIYFQGNSAPDKSGLPSDRFSAERTGGSVSTLTIQRTQQEDSAVYLCASSSQGGNYGYTFGSGTRLTVV.

The chain joins TRBV6-1 to TRBJ2-5, with D possibly matching TRBD1 (5 bases). CDR1 and CDR2 from the germline V gene are MNHNS and SASEGT. This CDR3 comprises 14 residues. V shed 6 bases and J shed 7 bases, with 18 bases lying between them. This chain's CDR3 is CASREMTVPVTQYF. The DNA for the CDR3 is TGTGCCAGCAGAGAAATGACAGTACCGGTGACCCAGTACTTC.

V and J are TRBV18 and TRBJ2-7; 10 nucleotides match TRBD2. Germline V gene data show CDR1 as KGHSH and CDR2 as LQKENI. The J segment lost 7 bases and the V segment lost 0 bases, leaving 9 bases of the junction unmatched. The CDR3 length is 16 residues. CDR3: CASSPPQGTSVGEQYF. The CDR3 bases are TGTGCCAGCTCACCACCCCAGGGGACTAGCGTTGGAGAGCAGTACTTC. The full variable domain, with the rest looked up from reference TRBV18 and TRBJ2-7, is NAGVMQNPRHLVRRRGQEARLRCSPMKGHSHVYWYRQLPEEGLKFMVYLQKENIIDESGMPKERFSAEFPKEGPSILRIQQVVRGDSAAYFCASSPPQGTSVGEQYFGPGTRLTVT.

V is TRBV18 and J is TRBJ1-1; a weak D match, TRBD1 (5 bases). This CDR3 has 16 residues. V lost 6 bases, J lost 0 bases, and 17 bases lay in between. Germline V lookup: CDR1 KGHSH, CDR2 LQKENI. The CDR3 is CASSLTIDSLNTEAFF. The CDR3 region has the DNA TGTGCCAGCTCCCTGACGATCGACAGCTTGAACACTGAAGCTTTCTTT.

The chain recombines TRBV5-1 with TRBJ1-1; TRBD1 aligns across 8 bases. This CDR3 has 19 amino acids. Germline V lookup: CDR1 SGHRS, CDR2 YFSETQ. Trimming removed 1 base from V and 3 bases from J; junction bases left unmatched: 17. In DNA form, the CDR3 reads TGCGCCAGCAGCTTGATTATCCGACAGGGGCACACGTTGGACACTGAAGCTTTCTTT. Protein sequence: CASSLIIRQGHTLDTEAFF. The full variable domain, rest sourced from reference TRBV5-1 and TRBJ1-1, is KAGVTQTPRYLIKTRGQQVTLSCSPISGHRSVSWYQQTPGQGLQFLFEYFSETQRNKGNFPGRFSGRQFSNSRSEMNVSTLELGDSALYLCASSLIIRQGHTLDTEAFFGQGTRLTVV.

This clone came up a few times. V usage is TRBV29-1 and J usage is TRBJ2-7; TRBD2 might be the D (5 bases). V was shortened by 6 bases and J by 5 bases, with 11 bases between the two germline ends. The germline V gene has CDR1 SQVTM and CDR2 ANQGSEA. The CDR3 runs 11 residues. CDR3 region: CSVRGTNEQYF. CDR3 bases: TGCAGCGTACGGGGAACTAACGAGCAGTACTTC.

The chain uses TRBV14 and TRBJ2-1, with a possible D match to TRBD2 (6 bases). This CDR3 is built from 19 residues. From germline, CDR1 is SGHDN and CDR2 FVKESK. Trimming removed 1 base from V and 3 bases from J, with 22 bases in between. CDR3 nucleotide sequence: TGTGCCAGCAGCCAAGTTGTGGGTTTCGGCGGGATAGTCTACAATGAGCAGTTCTTC. This encodes CASSQVVGFGGIVYNEQFF.